Following are 25 T cell receptor beta chains from one sample sequenced in a study of blood T cell repertoires in COVID-19. Libraries were prepared by immunoSEQ multiplex PCR; TCRdb keeps only in-frame clonotypes and omits some of them. The sample includes 190,000 or so clones, roughly 79% of them seen just once. Sequences were obtained from peripheral blood. These receptors came from a human donor with acute or convalescent COVID-19. The donor label of this sample is uncertain.

The chain is built from TRBV19 and TRBJ2-5; 10 nucleotides match TRBD2. The germline gives CDR1 LNHDA, CDR2 SQIVND (reference sequence). J gave up 1 base and V 2 bases, and 4 bases lay outside the gene matches. CDR3 length: 16 residues. The CDR3 nucleotides are TGTGCCAGTAGTATACGGACTAGCGGTTCCCAAGAGACCCAGTACTTC. Its protein is CASSIRTSGSQETQYF. Supplemented by reference TRBV19 and TRBJ2-5, the full variable domain reads DGGITQSPKYLFRKEGQNVTLSCEQNLNHDAMYWYRQDPGQGLRLIYYSQIVNDFQKGDIAEGYSVSREKKESFPLTVTSAQKNPTAFYLCASSIRTSGSQETQYFGPGTRLLVL.

V and J are TRBV12-3 or TRBV12-4 and TRBJ1-1; D is unresolved. The V end was cut by 5 bases, the J end by 7 bases, with 14 bases between. The CDR3 contains 13 residues. Written as DNA, the CDR3 is TGTGCCAGCAGTCGCGACGGAAGAGGTGAAGCTTTCTTT. As protein: CASSRDGRGEAFF.

Of note for this clone: Different DNA sequences within this sample yield the same CDR3. This chain connects TRBV5-6 to TRBJ2-5; 13 nucleotides line up with TRBD2. The germline gives CDR1 SGHDT, CDR2 YYEEEE. The V and J ends lost 3 bases and 5 bases, in that order; junction bases with no gene match: 7. This CDR3 region has 16 residues. CDR3 amino acids: CASSSWTSGSQETQYF. The CDR3 nucleotides read TGTGCCAGCAGCTCCTGGACTAGCGGGAGTCAGGAGACCCAGTACTTC.

The rearrangement uses TRBV11-2 and TRBJ2-7; D gene uncertain. CDR3 length: 14 residues. CDR1 is SGHAT, CDR2 FQNNGV, per germline. V gave up 0 bases and J gave up 2 bases, with 8 bases separating them. The CDR3 coding sequence is TGTGCCAGCAGCTTAGATTGGGCTACCTACGAGCAGTACTTC. Amino acids: CASSLDWATYEQYF.

This clone showed up just once. The CDR3 DNA follows: TGCGCCAGCAGCTGGGGTCCGACTAGCGGGAGCGGGAATGAGCAGTTCTTC. Translation: CASSWGPTSGSGNEQFF. The gene calls are TRBV5-1 and TRBJ2-1; 12 bases fit TRBD2. CDR1 is SGHRS and CDR2 is YFSETQ in the germline V gene. J gave up 7 bases and V 3 bases, and 11 bases lay outside the gene matches. The CDR3 is made up of 17 amino acids.

This clone was counted only a few times. The chain couples TRBV11-2 to TRBJ2-6; D remains ambiguous. Germline-derived CDR1 and CDR2 are SGHAT and FQNNGV. This CDR3 is built from 16 residues. Trimming removed 1 base from V and 0 bases from J, with 7 bases in between. The CDR3 region has the DNA TGTGCCAGCAGCTTAGTCCGGAGCTCTGGGGCCAACGTCCTGACTTTC. This gives the protein CASSLVRSSGANVLTF.

The chain employs TRBV4-2 and TRBJ2-3, with 12 bases matching TRBD2. Germline values: CDR1 LGHNA, CDR2 YNFKEQ. The trim removed 4 bases at V and 14 bases at J, leaving 4 bases unmatched. The CDR3 has 12 residues. In nucleotides, the CDR3 is TGTGCCAGCAGCCCCACTAGCGGGAGGCGGTATTTT. Translating it yields CASSPTSGRRYF.

The chain joins TRBV6-1 to TRBJ2-2; tentative D call: TRBD1 (5 bases). Germline loops: CDR1 MNHNS, CDR2 SASEGT. Trimming stripped 2 bases from V and 0 bases from J, with 10 bases between. CDR3 length: 16 residues. The CDR3 DNA sequence: TGTGCCAGCAGTGAAAGGGGCAGCCCGAACACCGGGGAGCTGTTTTTT. Translating it yields CASSERGSPNTGELFF.

The chain uses TRBV28 and TRBJ2-1; 7 positions match TRBD1. V was clipped by 4 bases and J by 0 bases; unmatched bases: 6. Germline V gives CDR1 MDHEN, CDR2 SYDVKM. This CDR3 has 16 residues. The CDR3 sequence is CASSYYRGRSYNEQFF. The CDR3 DNA follows: TGTGCCAGCAGTTATTACAGGGGCCGCTCCTACAATGAGCAGTTCTTC.

The V call is TRBV2, the J call TRBJ2-4; D unclear. V lost 5 bases to trimming and J lost 0 bases, with 8 bases between them. The V gene's germline CDR1 is SNHLY and CDR2 FYNNEI. CDR3 length: 14 residues. CDR3 in amino acids: CASSPSIAKNIQYF. In DNA, the CDR3 is TGTGCCAGCAGTCCTAGTATAGCCAAAAACATTCAGTACTTC.

The chain has TRBV5-1 and TRBJ2-2, with TRBD2 identical over 8 bases. The CDR3 contains 17 residues. Germline V CDR1 and CDR2: SGHRS, YFSETQ. V lost 3 bases, J lost 2 bases, and 9 bases stayed unmatched. The CDR3 loop is CASSSAGGLLNTGELFF. CDR3 sequence (DNA): TGCGCCAGCAGCTCGGCGGGAGGCCTACTTAACACCGGGGAGCTGTTTTTT.

The chain has TRBV11-2 and TRBJ2-2, with D uncertain. CDR1 is SGHAT, CDR2 FQNNGV, per germline. The CDR3 has 13 residues. Trimming shortened V by 0 bases and J by 5 bases, and 4 bases separated the two germline ends. CDR3 protein: CASSLERTGELFF. The CDR3 DNA reads TGTGCCAGCAGCTTAGAGCGGACCGGGGAGCTGTTTTTT.

Here the CDR3 reads CASSYSGQTTYEQYF. The CDR3 DNA sequence: TGTGCCAGCAGTTACTCCGGACAGACCACCTACGAGCAGTACTTC. This rearrangement joins TRBV6-2 or TRBV6-3 to TRBJ2-7; a weak D match, TRBD1 (6 bases). CDR3 length equals 15 residues. With 0 bases removed from V and 2 bases from J, the gap between germline ends came to 11 bases. Germline loops: CDR1 MNHEY, CDR2 SVGEGT.

In DNA, the CDR3 is TGCGCCAGCAGGACAGGGACATGGGAGACCCAGTACTTC. Its translation: CASRTGTWETQYF. V usage is TRBV10-2 and J usage is TRBJ2-5, with 7 bases identical to TRBD1. There are 13 residues in the CDR3. Germline V gene lookup returns CDR1 WSHSY and CDR2 SAAADI. With V trimmed by 6 bases and J by 5 bases, 6 bases remained unmatched.

The chain employs TRBV7-9 and TRBJ2-7, with 9 nucleotides matching TRBD2. The CDR3 sequence is 14 residues long. Germline V gives CDR1 SEHNR, CDR2 FQNEAQ (reference sequence). The V segment lost 5 bases and the J segment 4 bases; nucleotides outside the gene matches: 6. The CDR3 DNA follows: TGTGCCAGCAGCAATAGCGGGAGTCGGTACGAGCAGTACTTC. Amino acids: CASSNSGSRYEQYF.

The chain couples TRBV6-6 to TRBJ1-2, with a tentative D call TRBD1 (6 bases). V was shortened by 6 bases and J by 2 bases, with 10 bases between the two germline ends. Germline assignment: CDR1 MNHNY and CDR2 SVGAGI (reference sequence). CDR3 length: 13 residues. CDR3 DNA: TGTGCCAGCAGCCAAGACAGGAACTATGGCTACACCTTC. It specifies CASSQDRNYGYTF.

The chain carries TRBV5-1 and TRBJ2-7; 8 nucleotides agree with TRBD1. The CDR3 covers 15 residues. Germline trimming cut 4 bases from V and 2 bases from J; bases unmatched to any gene: 8. The germline gives CDR1 SGHRS, CDR2 YFSETQ. The CDR3 is CASSEQGVPAYEQYF. The CDR3 nucleotides read TGCGCCAGCAGCGAACAGGGGGTCCCGGCCTACGAGCAGTACTTC. Looking up the rest from reference TRBV5-1 and TRBJ2-7 gives the full variable domain: KAGVTQTPRYLIKTRGQQVTLSCSPISGHRSVSWYQQTPGQGLQFLFEYFSETQRNKGNFPGRFSGRQFSNSRSEMNVSTLELGDSALYLCASSEQGVPAYEQYFGPGTRLTVT.

The chain joins TRBV20-1 to TRBJ2-1; D uncertain. The CDR3 is made up of 11 amino acids. Germline V gene sequence: CDR1 DFQATT, CDR2 SNEGSKA (reference sequence). Trimming pared 3 bases from V and 9 bases from J, leaving 9 bases between. As DNA, the CDR3 is TGCAGTGCTAGGGAGTCTATTGAGCAGTTCTTC. This translates into CSARESIEQFF.

The CDR3 here is CASSFLQVNEKLFF. CDR3 DNA: TGTGCCAGCAGTTTCCTGCAGGTCAATGAAAAACTGTTTTTT. This chain connects TRBV28 to TRBJ1-4; D is ambiguous. The CDR3 is 14 amino acids. The germline V and J ends were trimmed by 3 bases and 5 bases, with 10 bases remaining between them. CDR1 MDHEN and CDR2 SYDVKM come from the germline V gene.

This rearrangement joins TRBV28 to TRBJ2-3; TRBD2 agrees at 10 bases. The CDR3 covers 15 residues. Germline lookup yields CDR1 MDHEN and CDR2 SYDVKM. The J segment lost 4 bases and the V segment lost 4 bases, leaving 5 bases of the junction unmatched. The CDR3 nucleotides read TGTGCCAGCAGTTCCTTAGCGGGAGGCTCAGATACGCAGTATTTT. It encodes CASSSLAGGSDTQYF.

J is TRBJ2-2 and V is TRBV30; 7 bases map to TRBD2. The CDR3 loop spans 16 amino acids. CDR1 and CDR2 (germline): GTSNPN, SVGIG (reference sequence). The V segment lost 0 bases and the J segment 1 base; nucleotides outside the gene matches: 5. The CDR3 nucleotides read TGTGCCTGGAGTGTCCCGGGAGGAGGGAACACCGGGGAGCTGTTTTTT. Residues: CAWSVPGGGNTGELFF. The complete variable domain, with remaining parts taken from reference TRBV30 and TRBJ2-2, reads SQTIHQWPATLVQPVGSPLSLECTVEGTSNPNLYWYRQAAGRGLQLLFYSVGIGQISSEVPQNLSASRPQDRQFILSSKKLLLSDSGFYLCAWSVPGGGNTGELFFGEGSRLTVL.

V usage is TRBV9 and J usage is TRBJ2-6; 8 bases line up with TRBD1. Germline-derived CDR1 and CDR2 are SGDLS and YYNGEE. V trimming: 0 bases; J trimming: 2 bases; junction bases outside the gene matches: 10. The CDR3 is 19 residues long. The CDR3 here is CASSVVPRRGLTGANVLTF. The CDR3 DNA reads as TGTGCCAGCAGCGTAGTCCCGCGCAGGGGGCTGACTGGGGCCAACGTCCTGACTTTC.

This clone was detected a few times. The gene calls are TRBV6-5 and TRBJ2-7; 12 bases fit TRBD2. The CDR3 totals 15 residues. Germline V gene sequence: CDR1 MNHEY, CDR2 SVGAGI. Losses at the gene ends were 4 bases for V and 6 bases for J; bases not matched to a gene: 7. CDR3 in DNA: TGTGCCAGCAGTTCCCTGACTAGCGGGAGCCGCGAGCAGTACTTC. It specifies CASSSLTSGSREQYF.

The chain joins TRBV7-9 to TRBJ1-1, with D hard to call. Trimming left V 5 bases short and J 0 bases short, with 13 bases between. The germline CDR1 and CDR2 sequences are SEHNR and FQNEAQ (reference sequence). This CDR3 spans 15 amino acids. The CDR3 region is CASSLIKSLNTEAFF. CDR3 bases: TGTGCCAGCAGCCTCATCAAAAGCCTGAACACTGAAGCTTTCTTT. Based on the CDR3 plus reference TRBV7-9 and TRBJ1-1, the full variable domain is DTGVSQNPRHKITKRGQNVTFRCDPISEHNRLYWYRQTLGQGPEFLTYFQNEAQLEKSRLLSDRFSAERPKGSFSTLEIQRTEQGDSAMYLCASSLIKSLNTEAFFGQGTRLTVV.

Worth noting for this clone: At the DNA level, this CDR3 is encoded by other sequences in the same sample as well. The chain has TRBV29-1 and TRBJ2-7, with 10 positions matching TRBD2. Germline lookup yields CDR1 SQVTM and CDR2 ANQGSEA. This CDR3 region has 13 residues. After removal of 4 bases from V and 0 bases from J, the junction contained 0 bases not matched to a gene. The CDR3 DNA is TGCAGCGTTGGGACTAGCGGCTCCTACGAGCAGTACTTC. This sequence encodes CSVGTSGSYEQYF.